This record concerns one T cell receptor beta chain sequence. The antigen is not known. This specimen belongs to a study of shared clonotypes between healthy human individuals. The overall study: A few men and a couple of women, aged 18 to 49, were donors. Points from the study as a whole: Clonotype sharing across four donors was observed for roughly 5% of naive CD4 clonotypes. Non-shared clonotypes were found to have lower generation probabilities than the clonotypes that were shared by all four of the sorted-subset donors.

Looked up from germline, CDR1 is SGDLS and CDR2 is YYNGEE. V gave up 4 bases and J gave up 9 bases, with 19 bases separating them. The CDR3 extends over 14 amino acids. In the authors' workflow: ImmunoSEQ output lacked quality scores and full-length reads, limiting matched filtering. Profiling relied on immunoSEQ multiplex PCR, and the TCRdb table lists in-frame clones only, not all of them. Clone size and V and J calls were adopted from that table, with D and trimming inferred from the DNA. This table holds about 2.4 million clones, under 95% found once. The chain employs TRBV9 and TRBJ2-5; tentatively, D is TRBD2 (6 bases). Specimen: naive CD4+ T cells from PBMCs. The subset here: CD45RA+ positively selected. The sequence was collected from a man in his late teens or twenties in good health. Some clones in this sample may be carry-over from other donors' samples. This CDR3 is CASSSGDSLGAQYF. The CDR3 DNA follows: TGTGCCAGCAGCTCCGGGGACTCCCTAGGGGCCCAGTACTTC.